The rows below give T cell receptor beta chains drawn from one sample of a study of blood T cell repertoires in COVID-19. The repertoire was sequenced with immunoSEQ multiplex PCR; TCRdb's copy has only in-frame clones and lacks some. Counted here are fewer than 150,000 clones, around 84% occurring once; the ten biggest clones make up under 7%. The sequencing sample was made of peripheral blood. These receptors originate from a human donor in a cohort sampled during active COVID-19. Both conserved end residues are part of each CDR3. A D gene is named only where the DNA matches it firmly. Clone size is given for some rows only: seen once, a few or many times, or a class if the clone is expanded.

d_call	clone_size	v_call	j_call	cdr3_nt	cdr3_aa
-	-	TRBV3-1/TRBV3-2	TRBJ1-1	TGTGCCAGCAGCCAAGGAAGAGGGGGGAACACTGAAGCTTTCTTT	CASSQGRGGNTEAFF
TRBD1	-	TRBV7-2	TRBJ2-2	TGTGCCAGCAGCACAGGGGGGAGATTATCCCGCCCCACCGGGGAGCTGTTTTTT	CASSTGGRLSRPTGELFF
-	-	TRBV10-3	TRBJ2-6	TGTGCCATCAGTGATGTTAGCTCTGGGGCCAACGTCCTGACTTTC	CAISDVSSGANVLTF
-	-	TRBV19	TRBJ2-3	TGTGCCAGTAGAGGGGGCGGGGTTGGGACGCAGTATTTT	CASRGGGVGTQYF
-	-	TRBV25-1	TRBJ1-3	TGTGCCAGCAGTGAATACTTTGGGGGGGATGGAAGTGGAAACACCATATATTTT	CASSEYFGGDGSGNTIYF
-	-	TRBV19	TRBJ2-3	TGTGCCAGTAGCCTAGGCGGAGCCTTCTCCTCGGCAGATACGCAGTATTTT	CASSLGGAFSSADTQYF
TRBD2	-	TRBV4-2	TRBJ2-1	TGTGCCAGCAGCCAAGACGTGGCGGGGGGGAGAAATGAGCAGTTCTTC	CASSQDVAGGRNEQFF
-	-	TRBV10-1	TRBJ2-3	TGCGCCAGCAATCCAGGGATTAGCACAGATACGCAGTATTTT	CASNPGISTDTQYF
TRBD1	once	TRBV28	TRBJ1-5	TGTGCCAGCAGTTTAGAGACAGGGGGCGGAGGTCAGCCCCAGCATTTT	CASSLETGGGGQPQHF
TRBD1	-	TRBV19	TRBJ1-1	TGTGCCAGTAGCACGGGACAGGGGGCTTACACTGAAGCTTTCTTT	CASSTGQGAYTEAFF
TRBD2	-	TRBV24-1	TRBJ2-1	TGTGCCACCAGTGATCCCACTAGCGGGAGAGGTGGGAATGAGCAGTTCTTC	CATSDPTSGRGGNEQFF
-	-	TRBV3-1/TRBV3-2	TRBJ2-5	TGTGCCAGCAGCCAAGATAGAGAGACCCAGTACTTC	CASSQDRETQYF
TRBD2	once	TRBV18	TRBJ2-1	TGTGCCAGCTCCCCCGGGACTAGCGGTTACAATGAGCAGTTCTTC	CASSPGTSGYNEQFF
-	-	TRBV5-1	TRBJ1-4	TGCGCCAGCAGCTCCGGACAAGGAAATGAAAAACTGTTTTTT	CASSSGQGNEKLFF
-	-	TRBV19	TRBJ2-3	TGTGCCAGTAGTATAGGAGGGGGTACCCCAGATACGCAGTATTTT	CASSIGGGTPDTQYF
TRBD2	-	TRBV11-2	TRBJ2-1	TGTGCCAGCAGCTGGGAACTAGCGGGGGGGCCCAATGAGCAGTTCTTC	CASSWELAGGPNEQFF
TRBD1	-	TRBV6-1	TRBJ1-5	TGTGCCAGCAGTGGAGACAGGGGAGTGTTAAACAATCAGCCCCAGCATTTT	CASSGDRGVLNNQPQHF
TRBD2	-	TRBV30	TRBJ2-7	TGTGCCTGGAGTGTACTAGCGGGTCCGTACGAGCAGTACTTC	CAWSVLAGPYEQYF
TRBD1	-	TRBV5-4	TRBJ2-7	TGTGCCAGCAGCTCCGACGTATCCGGGACAGGGGGCGAAGGGGATTACTTC	CASSSDVSGTGGEGDYF
-	-	TRBV4-1	TRBJ2-1	TGCGCCAGCAGCCCGGACGGGAGTGAGCAGTTCTTC	CASSPDGSEQFF
TRBD1	-	TRBV5-1	TRBJ2-7	TGCGCCAGCAGCTTGACAGGGGCAGGTGGCGAGCAGTACTTC	CASSLTGAGGEQYF
-	-	TRBV6-1	TRBJ1-2	TGTGCCAGCAGTGAAGCTAAGGAGAGATATGGCTACACCTTC	CASSEAKERYGYTF
-	-	TRBV5-1	TRBJ2-3	TGCGCCAGCAGCTCCCGCCGGGACTTTATAAGCACAGATACGCAGTATTTT	CASSSRRDFISTDTQYF
TRBD1	-	TRBV5-1	TRBJ2-7	TGCGCCAGCAGCTTGGCCGGACAGGGTGAGGGGGCCTACGAGCAGTACTTC	CASSLAGQGEGAYEQYF
TRBD1	once	TRBV11-2	TRBJ1-2	TGTGCCAGCAGCTTAGATCGAGGGACAGGGCCTGACTATGGCTACACCTTC	CASSLDRGTGPDYGYTF
-	-	TRBV27	TRBJ2-5	TGTGCCAGCAGATCCAACGGGTTCCCGACCCAGTACTTC	CASRSNGFPTQYF
TRBD1	-	TRBV10-2	TRBJ1-5	TGCGCCAGCAGTGAGTCGTGGGGACAGGGTAATCAGCCCCAGCATTTT	CASSESWGQGNQPQHF
-	once	TRBV6-5	TRBJ2-7	TGTGCCAGCAGTATATATAGCGGCTCCTACGAGCAGTACTTC	CASSIYSGSYEQYF
-	-	TRBV27	TRBJ2-3	TGTGCCAGCTCTGAGACTGATCCTAGCACAGATACGCAGTATTTT	CASSETDPSTDTQYF
TRBD2	-	TRBV2	TRBJ2-7	TGTGCCAGCAGTGCTGACCGGGACTACCTCTACGAGCAGTACTTC	CASSADRDYLYEQYF
-	-	TRBV5-4	TRBJ2-3	TGTGCCAGCAGCGCCCCCGGCAGGTCAAGCACAGATACGCAGTATTTT	CASSAPGRSSTDTQYF
-	-	TRBV19	TRBJ1-6	TGTGCCAGCAGGGCTACTTATAATTCACCCCTCCACTTT	CASRATYNSPLHF
-	-	TRBV21-1	TRBJ2-6	TGTGCCAGCGGACTAGCGGGGTCTTCTGGGGCCAACGTCCTGACTTTC	CASGLAGSSGANVLTF
TRBD1	-	TRBV4-1	TRBJ2-3	TGCGCCAGCAGCCAAGATTCGACAGGGGGCGCCAGAGATACGCAGTATTTT	CASSQDSTGGARDTQYF
TRBD2	-	TRBV5-1	TRBJ2-7	TGCGCCAGCAGCTTAAGCCTAGCGGAAAGTAGCGAGCAGTACTTC	CASSLSLAESSEQYF
-	-	TRBV5-8	TRBJ1-2	TGTGCCAGCAGCTCGGACAGCTTCATGGCTAACTATGGCTACACCTTC	CASSSDSFMANYGYTF
TRBD1	once	TRBV7-2	TRBJ1-3	TGTGCCAGCAGCGGGGGACAGCCTTACTCTGGAAACACCATATATTTT	CASSGGQPYSGNTIYF
TRBD2	-	TRBV4-2	TRBJ2-5	TGTGCCAGCAGCCACCCCGGGACTAGCGGGAGCGAGGAGACCCAGTACTTC	CASSHPGTSGSEETQYF
TRBD1	-	TRBV4-1	TRBJ2-3	TGCGCCAGCAGACGTTCTCCGGGACAGGGGGCGTTATGGCGGAGCACAGATACGCAGTATTTT	CASRRSPGQGALWRSTDTQYF
-	-	TRBV18	TRBJ2-7	TGTGCCAGCTCACCACCGGACAGCCCCTACGAGCAGTACTTC	CASSPPDSPYEQYF